The 27 T cell receptor beta chains reported below all come from one sample, sequenced in a study of blood T cell repertoires in COVID-19. Sequencing used immunoSEQ multiplex PCR; TCRdb keeps in-frame clones, though not all of them. This sample carries under 300,000 clones, 80% to 90% of them seen once, and the ten largest clones take about 12%. Sample: peripheral blood. These receptors came from a woman aged 70 to 79 with COVID-19, enrolled during active disease.

V is TRBV27 and J is TRBJ2-7, with D uncertain. This CDR3 spans 16 amino acids. Germline V CDR1 and CDR2: MNHEY, SMNVEV (reference sequence). The germline V and J ends were trimmed by 5 bases and 3 bases, with 20 bases remaining between them. CDR3 sequence: CASSLTPLSGVYEQYF. The CDR3 DNA reads TGTGCCAGCAGTCTTACACCTCTAAGTGGAGTCTACGAGCAGTACTTC.

The chain is built from TRBV20-1 and TRBJ1-1; D ambiguous. Trimming took 6 bases from V and 4 from J, leaving 9 bases between them. The CDR3 has 11 amino acids. Germline lookup yields CDR1 DFQATT and CDR2 SNEGSKA (reference sequence). The CDR3 coding sequence is TGCAGTGCCTCGGAGGCCACTGAAGCTTTCTTT. It specifies CSASEATEAFF.

J is TRBJ1-4 and V is TRBV5-1; D is perhaps TRBD1 (6 bases). From germline, CDR1 is SGHRS and CDR2 YFSETQ. With 0 bases removed from V and 8 bases from J, the gap between germline ends came to 11 bases. This CDR3 comprises 14 residues. CDR3 bases: TGCGCCAGCAGCTTGGGTGGACAGAGAGAAAAACTGTTTTTT. Translated: CASSLGGQREKLFF.

V and J are TRBV10-3 and TRBJ2-7, with D possibly TRBD1 on 5 matching bases. The CDR3 sequence is 15 residues long. The germline CDR1 and CDR2 sequences are ENHRY and SYGVKD. The CDR3 region is CAHHSRPGLGYEQYF. Here the CDR3 DNA reads TGTGCTCACCATTCGAGGCCAGGGCTCGGCTACGAGCAGTACTTC.

The V call is TRBV5-1, the J call TRBJ1-1; possibly TRBD1 for D (6 bases). Germline V gives CDR1 SGHRS, CDR2 YFSETQ. The CDR3 is made up of 16 amino acids. V gave up 3 bases and J gave up 3 bases, with 18 bases separating them. CDR3 amino acids: CASSWALDSGYTEAFF. DNA of the CDR3: TGCGCCAGCAGCTGGGCCTTGGACAGCGGATACACTGAAGCTTTCTTT.

This clone appeared a few times. This chain joins TRBV27 and TRBJ1-5; 10 nucleotides agree with TRBD1. Trimming took 4 bases from V and 6 from J; bases not matched to a gene: 0. This CDR3 comprises 13 residues. In germline, CDR1 is MNHEY, CDR2 SMNVEV (reference sequence). The CDR3 region is CASSWTGGQPQHF. CDR3 coding DNA: TGTGCCAGCAGTTGGACAGGGGGTCAGCCCCAGCATTTT.

The gene calls are TRBV30 and TRBJ2-2, with a possible D match to TRBD2 (5 bases). This CDR3 spans 16 amino acids. V was cut by 1 base and J by 4 bases, with 16 bases left in between. CDR1 GTSNPN and CDR2 SVGIG come from the germline V gene (reference sequence). Here the CDR3 DNA reads TGTGCCTGGAGTGGGTGGGAGAAGTTAGGCACCGGGGAGCTGTTTTTT. It translates to CAWSGWEKLGTGELFF.

V is TRBV7-2 and J is TRBJ1-6, with D possibly matching TRBD1 (6 bases). Per germline, CDR1 SGHTA and CDR2 FQGNSA. CDR3 length: 15 residues. V dropped 1 base and J dropped 8 bases, with 12 bases sitting between them. The CDR3 region is CASSLETGFHSPLHF. In DNA form, the CDR3 reads TGTGCCAGCAGCTTAGAAACAGGGTTTCATTCACCCCTCCACTTT.

CDR3 sequence reads: CASSPNSGFNEKLFF. The DNA of the CDR3 is TGTGCCAGCAGCCCAAACAGTGGATTCAATGAAAAACTGTTTTTT. This rearrangement joins TRBV7-2 to TRBJ1-4; the D is unclear. The CDR3 spans 15 residues. CDR1 is SGHTA and CDR2 is FQGNSA in the germline V gene. With 5 bases removed from V and 5 bases from J, the gap between germline ends came to 15 bases.

This chain uses TRBV7-2 with TRBJ2-7; no firm D call. Germline V lookup: CDR1 SGHTA, CDR2 FQGNSA. The CDR3 is made up of 14 amino acids. V dropped 5 bases and J dropped 3 bases, with 14 bases sitting between them. In DNA form, the CDR3 reads TGTGCCAGCAGCCCCTTCCCATCGGGCTACGAGCAGTACTTC. Its translation: CASSPFPSGYEQYF.

This sequence joins TRBV5-4 and TRBJ1-1; D is possibly TRBD1 (6 bases). The germline V and J ends were trimmed by 4 bases and 1 base, with 14 bases remaining between them. Germline lookup yields CDR1 SGHNT and CDR2 YYREEE (reference sequence). There are 15 residues in the CDR3. The CDR3 here is CASSRGGAKNTEAFF. For the CDR3, the DNA is TGTGCCAGCAGCCGGGGGGGGGCCAAGAACACTGAAGCTTTCTTT.

This clone was recorded once. The J gene is TRBJ2-1, the V gene TRBV11-2, with 7 bases lining up with TRBD1. There are 14 residues in the CDR3. After removal of 4 bases from V and 7 bases from J, the junction contained 7 bases not matched to a gene. Germline CDR1 is SGHAT and CDR2 is FQNNGV. In DNA form, the CDR3 reads TGTGCCAGCAGCTCCCTGACAGGGTGGAATGAGCAGTTCTTC. Translating gives CASSSLTGWNEQFF.

V and J are TRBV5-1 and TRBJ1-4; 10 nucleotides match TRBD1. Germline trimming cut 3 bases from V and 5 bases from J; bases unmatched to any gene: 4. The CDR3 contains 15 residues. Germline loops: CDR1 SGHRS, CDR2 YFSETQ. The CDR3 DNA is TGCGCCAGCAGCTGGAGGACAGGGGGAAATGAAAAACTGTTTTTT. Translation gives CASSWRTGGNEKLFF.

V usage is TRBV27 and J usage is TRBJ1-6; tentative D call: TRBD1 (6 bases). The germline V gene encodes CDR1 MNHEY and CDR2 SMNVEV (reference sequence). The CDR3 has 13 residues. V was shortened by 9 bases and J by 9 bases, with 15 bases between the two germline ends. The CDR3 DNA is TGTGCCAGTAACAGGGATAAGGCTTCACCCCTCCACTTT. Translation gives CASNRDKASPLHF.

The chain employs TRBV19 and TRBJ1-1; 7 bases match TRBD1. CDR3 length: 15 amino acids. Per germline, CDR1 LNHDA and CDR2 SQIVND (reference sequence). The ends lost 3 bases at V and 1 base at J; junction bases unmatched: 5. The CDR3: CASSIQGTANTEAFF. The CDR3 DNA is TGTGCCAGTAGTATCCAAGGGACAGCGAACACTGAAGCTTTCTTT. Combining the CDR3 with reference TRBV19 and TRBJ1-1 gives the whole variable domain DGGITQSPKYLFRKEGQNVTLSCEQNLNHDAMYWYRQDPGQGLRLIYYSQIVNDFQKGDIAEGYSVSREKKESFPLTVTSAQKNPTAFYLCASSIQGTANTEAFFGQGTRLTVV.

Note on this clone: Additional DNA sequences in this sample encode the identical CDR3. The J gene is TRBJ1-1, the V gene TRBV3-1 (or the pseudogene TRBV3-2); no clear D gene. CDR1 is LGHDT and CDR2 is YNNKEL in the germline V gene (reference sequence). Trimming stripped 0 bases from V and 1 base from J, with 6 bases between. The CDR3 consists of 14 residues. The CDR3 nucleotides are TGTGCCAGCAGCCAAGACCGAGCGAACACTGAAGCTTTCTTT. It specifies CASSQDRANTEAFF.

The CDR3, as DNA: TGCGCCAGCAATCTAGACAGGGTACACACTGAAGCTTTCTTT. It is translated as CASNLDRVHTEAFF. The gene calls are TRBV10-2 and TRBJ1-1; 7 nucleotides line up with TRBD1. There are 14 residues in the CDR3. Per germline, CDR1 WSHSY and CDR2 SAAADI. The ends lost 7 bases at V and 3 bases at J; junction bases unmatched: 8.

The chain uses TRBV12-3 or TRBV12-4 and TRBJ1-1; a possible D gene is TRBD1 (6 bases). V lost 5 bases, J lost 7 bases, and 11 bases lay in between. The CDR3 is made up of 12 amino acids. CDR3 protein: CASSKGGIEAFF. CDR3 coding DNA: TGTGCCAGCAGTAAGGGGGGGATTGAAGCTTTCTTT.

V and J are TRBV6-6 and TRBJ2-7; D might be TRBD1 (5 bases). The CDR3 is 15 residues long. V was pared by 2 bases and J by 3 bases, with 14 bases between. From germline, CDR1 is MNHNY and CDR2 SVGAGI (reference sequence). The CDR3 coding sequence is TGTGCCAGCAGTTACACAAGCGTGACAGACTACGAGCAGTACTTC. Translation: CASSYTSVTDYEQYF.

The chain combines TRBV29-1 with TRBJ2-7; maybe TRBD1 (6 bases). V was clipped by 4 bases and J by 1 base, with 11 bases between them. Looked up from germline, CDR1 is SQVTM and CDR2 is ANQGSEA. The CDR3 runs 13 residues. Here the CDR3 DNA reads TGCAGCGTTGCCAGGGGACCGTCCTACGAGCAGTACTTC. As protein: CSVARGPSYEQYF.

The rearrangement links TRBV7-9 to TRBJ1-1; 12 nucleotides match TRBD1. The V gene end was trimmed by 5 bases and the J gene end by 2 bases; junction bases not matched to a gene: 3. CDR3 size: 15 residues. Germline V gene lookup returns CDR1 SEHNR and CDR2 FQNEAQ (reference sequence). This chain's CDR3 is CASSQGQGANTEAFF. The DNA for the CDR3 is TGTGCCAGCAGCCAGGGACAGGGGGCAAACACTGAAGCTTTCTTT.

Comment on this clone: At one end the junction does not follow the germline gene, possibly because of a read error. This CDR3 is CASSGQGTYEQYF. CDR3 nucleotide sequence: TGTGCCTCCAGCGGCCAGGGCACCTACGAGCAGTACTTC. The rearrangement links TRBV24-1 to TRBJ2-7; D could derive from TRBD1 or TRBD2 (5 bases each). Germline V gene lookup returns CDR1 KGHDR and CDR2 SFDVKD. The CDR3 contains 13 residues.

This clone has just one count. The chain links TRBV28 to TRBJ1-1, with D unclear. CDR1 and CDR2 (germline): MDHEN, SYDVKM. CDR3 size: 14 residues. The V end was cut by 3 bases, the J end by 0 bases, with 8 bases between. This chain's CDR3 is CASSFERLNTEAFF. The CDR3 DNA reads as TGTGCCAGCAGTTTTGAGAGATTGAACACTGAAGCTTTCTTT.

This chain uses TRBV9 with TRBJ2-3, with D perhaps TRBD2 (7 bases). The CDR3 has 16 residues. Germline V gene lookup returns CDR1 SGDLS and CDR2 YYNGEE. Between the trimmed V and J ends, which lost 4 bases and 2 bases, there was a span of 17 bases. Written as DNA, the CDR3 is TGTGCCAGCAGCCCCAGAGGGGGGAGGGACACAGATACGCAGTATTTT. This translates into CASSPRGGRDTDTQYF.

V is TRBV29-1 and J is TRBJ1-2, with 11 bases lining up with TRBD1. The trim removed 7 bases at V and 6 bases at J, leaving 10 bases unmatched. The germline V gene has CDR1 SQVTM and CDR2 ANQGSEA. CDR3 length equals 14 residues. The CDR3 nucleotides are TGCAGCGCCTTGAGAGGGACAGGGGGAAATGGCTACACCTTC. Translating gives CSALRGTGGNGYTF.

The chain is built from TRBV5-4 and TRBJ1-1; 7 bases map to TRBD1. Germline V gene sequence: CDR1 SGHNT, CDR2 YYREEE (reference sequence). The CDR3 consists of 11 residues. The J segment lost 6 bases and the V segment lost 10 bases, leaving 6 bases of the junction unmatched. CDR3 in amino acids: CAVYGTAEAFF. DNA of the CDR3: TGTGCCGTTTATGGGACAGCTGAAGCTTTCTTT.

The chain uses TRBV4-3 and TRBJ1-1, with no clear D. Germline CDR1 is LGHNA and CDR2 is YSLEER. CDR3 length: 15 amino acids. V lost 0 bases to trimming and J lost 2 bases, with 10 bases between them. CDR3 amino acids: CASSQDSFSNTEAFF. DNA for the CDR3: TGCGCCAGCAGCCAAGACAGTTTTTCTAACACTGAAGCTTTCTTT.